The 9 T cell receptor beta chains given below trace back to one sample, sequenced in a study of metastatic and nonmetastatic thyroid tumors. Treatment of any kind had been given to no patient before thyroid surgery. Through MiXCR, TCRdb re-clonotyped the PCR reads. The sample yields roughly 48,000 clones, over 20% seen once. The sequencing sample was made of blood. The receptor set was obtained from a male donor with papillary thyroid cancer or a benign thyroid nodule (not recorded which). Some clones in this sample may be carry-over from other donors' samples.

The sample holds many counts of this clone. The gene calls are TRBV7-9 and TRBJ2-3; D uncertain. In germline, CDR1 is SEHNR, CDR2 FQNEAQ (reference sequence). CDR3 length equals 12 residues. V gave up 2 bases and J gave up 5 bases, with 5 bases separating them. The CDR3 region is CASSLFGDTQYF. In DNA, the CDR3 is TGTGCCAGCAGCTTATTTGGAGATACGCAGTATTTT.

At least ten counts were recorded for this clone. The V and J genes are TRBV11-1 and TRBJ2-3; 11 bases line up with TRBD2. The CDR3 consists of 17 residues. The trim removed 0 bases at V and 2 bases at J, leaving 4 bases unmatched. The germline gives CDR1 SGHAT, CDR2 FQDESV (reference sequence). The chain's CDR3 is CASSLAPSGRNTDTQYF. The CDR3 region has the DNA TGTGCCAGCAGCTTAGCTCCTAGCGGGAGGAACACAGATACGCAGTATTTT.

Remarks on this clone: This CDR3 is also generated by other DNA sequences in the sample. The chain has TRBV11-2 and TRBJ2-3; 11 nucleotides agree with TRBD2. The CDR3 consists of 15 residues. J was trimmed by 3 bases and V by 2 bases; bases with no gene match: 1. Germline V gene sequence: CDR1 SGHAT, CDR2 FQNNGV. The CDR3 nucleotides read TGTGCCAGCAGCTTAACTAGCGGGAGAACAGATACGCAGTATTTT. Translation gives CASSLTSGRTDTQYF.

This clone occurred many times. The chain recombines TRBV7-8 with TRBJ1-5, with D maybe TRBD1 (5 bases). The CDR3 length is 15 residues. V was trimmed by 5 bases and J by 3 bases, leaving 14 bases between them. CDR1 and CDR2 from the germline V gene are SGHVS and FQNEAQ. CDR3 sequence (DNA): TGTGCCAGCAGCCCCGGGACCATAACCAATCAGCCCCAGCATTTT. Protein: CASSPGTITNQPQHF.

Notes on this clone: At one end the junction does not follow the germline gene, possibly because of a read error. The chain is built from TRBV4-1 and TRBJ1-5; D is unclear. This CDR3 contains 15 residues. Germline CDR1 reads MGHRA; CDR2 reads YSYEKL. The CDR3 spells CASSQIGIGNQSQHF. The CDR3 nucleotides are TGCGCCAGCAGCCAAATTGGTATAGGGAATCAGTCCCAGCATTTT.

This clone has just a few counts. This sequence joins TRBV27 and TRBJ1-2; 7 positions match TRBD1. Losses at the gene ends were 4 bases for V and 7 bases for J; bases not matched to a gene: 3. The CDR3 loop spans 12 amino acids. The germline V gene has CDR1 MNHEY and CDR2 SMNVEV (reference sequence). The CDR3 sequence is CASSYAGGGYTF. The CDR3 nucleotides are TGTGCCAGCAGTTATGCAGGGGGTGGCTACACCTTC.

This clone was recorded at least ten times. The chain links TRBV6-1 to TRBJ1-1; D unclear. Trimming left V 2 bases short and J 2 bases short, with 6 bases between. The CDR3 is made up of 13 amino acids. Germline-derived CDR1 and CDR2 are MNHNS and SASEGT. CDR3 amino acids: CASSESINTEAFF. In DNA form, the CDR3 reads TGTGCCAGCAGTGAATCAATTAACACTGAAGCTTTCTTT.

Many counts were recorded for this clone. One base away lies a much larger clone, so this may be a sequencing read error. The sample holds other DNA sequences that translate to the same CDR3. CDR3 region: CASSLGQGGYEQYF. The CDR3 region has the DNA TGTGCCAGCTCGCTGGGACAGGGCGGCTACGAGCAGTACTTC. The gene calls are TRBV18 and TRBJ2-7; 9 bases agree with TRBD1. V was clipped by 6 bases and J by 3 bases; unmatched bases: 6. The V gene's germline CDR1 is KGHSH and CDR2 LQKENI. The CDR3 has 14 residues.

This clone was picked up one time. The chain combines TRBV9 with TRBJ2-3; TRBD2 is a possible D gene (5 bases). The CDR3 is 16 amino acids. Deletions cut 2 bases from V and 2 bases from J, with 15 bases between. Germline CDR1 and CDR2: SGDLS and YYNGEE. The CDR3 DNA reads as TGTGCCAGCAGCGTTTTGGGCTCGGGGATCACAGATACGCAGTATTTT. Translation gives CASSVLGSGITDTQYF.